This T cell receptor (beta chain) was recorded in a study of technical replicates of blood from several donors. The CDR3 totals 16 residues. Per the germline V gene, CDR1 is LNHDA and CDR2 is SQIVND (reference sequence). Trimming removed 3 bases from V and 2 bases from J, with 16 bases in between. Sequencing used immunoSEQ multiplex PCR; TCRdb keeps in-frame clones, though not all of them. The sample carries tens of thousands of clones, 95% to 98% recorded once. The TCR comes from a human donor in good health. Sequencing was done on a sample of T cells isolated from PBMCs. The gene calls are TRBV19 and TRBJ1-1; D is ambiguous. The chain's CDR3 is CASSILQSGSNTEAFF. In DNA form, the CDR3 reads TGTGCCAGTAGTATTCTTCAGTCCGGGTCAAACACTGAAGCTTTCTTT.